The 10 T cell receptor beta chains in this list originate from one sample, sequenced in a study of OX40 agonist ivuxolimab in advanced cancers. Sequencing used immunoSEQ multiplex PCR; TCRdb keeps in-frame clones, though not all of them. The sample lists under 85,000 clones; over 75% were seen once. Source: CD4+ or CD8+ T cells sorted from blood, taken in a trial of the OX40 agonist ivuxolimab. The source is an adult with an advanced solid tumor such as melanoma, head and neck, liver or kidney cancer.

The rearrangement uses TRBV5-6 and TRBJ2-3; tentative D call: TRBD1 (5 bases). This CDR3 is built from 14 residues. The germline CDR1 and CDR2 sequences are SGHDT and YYEEEE. Between the trimmed V and J ends, which lost 0 bases and 0 bases, there was a span of 5 bases. The CDR3 spells CASSLGQSTDTQYF. The DNA for the CDR3 is TGTGCCAGCAGCTTGGGACAGAGCACAGATACGCAGTATTTT.

The rearrangement links TRBV6-5 to TRBJ2-1, with a tentative D call TRBD1 (6 bases). The CDR3 extends over 14 amino acids. CDR1 and CDR2 from the germline V gene are MNHEY and SVGAGI. V was pared by 11 bases and J by 4 bases, with 18 bases between. CDR3 bases: TGTGCCTCCCAGAGGGACATCCTTTACAATGAGCAGTTCTTC. Residues: CASQRDILYNEQFF.

This chain joins TRBV5-4 and TRBJ1-2, with D unresolved. V lost 5 bases to trimming and J lost 5 bases, with 10 bases between them. The CDR3 is 12 amino acids. Germline lookup yields CDR1 SGHNT and CDR2 YYREEE (reference sequence). CDR3 bases: TGTGCCAGCAGGGTTGAAAGTTATGGCTACACCTTC. It translates to CASRVESYGYTF. Drawing the rest from reference TRBV5-4 and TRBJ1-2, the complete variable domain is ETGVTQSPTHLIKTRGQQVTLRCSSQSGHNTVSWYQQALGQGPQFIFQYYREEENGRGNFPPRFSGLQFPNYSSELNVNALELDDSALYLCASRVESYGYTFGSGTRLTVV.

The CDR3, as DNA: TGTGCCAGCAGCGGTCAATGGAAACTAGCCAAAAACATTCAGTACTTC. Translated, it gives CASSGQWKLAKNIQYF. The chain has TRBV7-9 and TRBJ2-4, with D unclear. The CDR3 sequence is 16 residues long. V was pared by 5 bases and J by 0 bases, with 14 bases between. The V gene's germline CDR1 is SEHNR and CDR2 FQNEAQ (reference sequence).

This clone was picked up a small number of times. For the CDR3, the DNA is TGTGCCAGCAGCTTAAAGGGACAGGAGTTCTTC. The encoded protein is CASSLKGQEFF. V and J are TRBV7-2 and TRBJ2-1, with 8 bases identical to TRBD1. CDR1 is SGHTA and CDR2 is FQGNSA in the germline V gene. Trimming removed 2 bases from V and 14 bases from J; junction bases left unmatched: 2. This CDR3 is 11 amino acids long.

The rearrangement uses TRBV10-3 and TRBJ1-1; D is perhaps TRBD1 (6 bases). The CDR3 extends over 13 amino acids. Germline loops: CDR1 ENHRY, CDR2 SYGVKD. Trimming took 11 bases from V and 4 from J, leaving 17 bases between them. CDR3 protein: CASQPDRLTEAFF. The CDR3 DNA is TGTGCCTCGCAGCCGGACAGACTCACTGAAGCTTTCTTT.

V and J are TRBV5-4 and TRBJ2-5; 10 bases agree with TRBD1. The CDR3 has 15 residues. Germline assignment: CDR1 SGHNT and CDR2 YYREEE (reference sequence). Unmatched junction bases numbered 4, after V lost 2 bases and J lost 3 bases. Here the CDR3 reads CASSFSGQGEETQYF. The CDR3 DNA reads as TGTGCCAGCAGCTTTTCTGGACAGGGGGAAGAGACCCAGTACTTC. Combining the CDR3 with reference TRBV5-4 and TRBJ2-5 gives the whole variable domain ETGVTQSPTHLIKTRGQQVTLRCSSQSGHNTVSWYQQALGQGPQFIFQYYREEENGRGNFPPRFSGLQFPNYSSELNVNALELDDSALYLCASSFSGQGEETQYFGPGTRLLVL.

The rearrangement joins TRBV27 to TRBJ1-1; TRBD1 matches at 10 bases. CDR1 and CDR2 (germline): MNHEY, SMNVEV (reference sequence). This CDR3 spans 14 amino acids. V was pared by 6 bases and J by 7 bases, with 8 bases of the junction left unmatched. The CDR3 loop is CASSRDRGHGEAFF. The CDR3 DNA is TGTGCCAGCAGCCGAGACAGGGGGCACGGTGAAGCTTTCTTT.

In this sample, this clone turned up once. CDR3 bases: TGTGCCAGCAGCTTAGGGACAGGGGGCGTCAATCAGCCCCAGCATTTT. Protein sequence: CASSLGTGGVNQPQHF. The rearrangement uses TRBV7-9 and TRBJ1-5, with 11 bases matching TRBD1. Germline CDR1 SEHNR, CDR2 FQNEAQ (reference sequence). This CDR3 has 16 residues. J lost 3 bases, V lost 1 base, and 2 bases had no gene match.

The chain employs TRBV7-3 and TRBJ1-2; D is unresolved. The ends were cut back, 2 bases at V and 6 bases at J, with 13 bases in the middle. Per the germline V gene, CDR1 is SGHTA and CDR2 is FQGTGA. The CDR3 has 14 residues. CDR3 sequence (DNA): TGTGCCAGCAGCTTAGTTCTCTCGGAGAATGGCTACACCTTC. This encodes CASSLVLSENGYTF.